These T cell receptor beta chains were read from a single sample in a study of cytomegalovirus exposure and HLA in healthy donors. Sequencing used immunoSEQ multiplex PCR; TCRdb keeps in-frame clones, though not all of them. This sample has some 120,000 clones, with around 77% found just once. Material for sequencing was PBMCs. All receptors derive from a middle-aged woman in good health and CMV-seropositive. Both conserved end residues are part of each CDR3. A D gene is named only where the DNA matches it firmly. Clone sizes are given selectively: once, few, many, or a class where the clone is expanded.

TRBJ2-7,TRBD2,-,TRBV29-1,CSALASGTYEQYF,TGCAGCGCCCTGGCTAGCGGGACCTACGAGCAGTACTTC
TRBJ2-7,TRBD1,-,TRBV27,CASSFTGGRYEQYF,TGTGCCAGCAGTTTCACAGGGGGTCGGTACGAGCAGTACTTC
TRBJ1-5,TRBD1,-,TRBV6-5,CASSSDRGGQPQHF,TGTGCCAGCAGTTCCGACAGGGGCGGTCAGCCCCAGCATTTT
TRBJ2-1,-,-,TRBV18,CASSPPIQRSSYNEQFF,TGTGCCAGCTCACCACCGATCCAGCGAAGCTCCTACAATGAGCAGTTCTTC
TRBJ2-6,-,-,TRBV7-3,CASSLLASGANVLTF,TGTGCCAGCAGCTTATTAGCGTCTGGGGCCAACGTCCTGACTTTC
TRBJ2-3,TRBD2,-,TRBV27,CASSSWGLAMRNTQYF,TGTGCCAGCAGTTCCTGGGGACTAGCGATGCGAAATACGCAGTATTTT
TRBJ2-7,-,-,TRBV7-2,CASSLYLAMHEQYF,TGTGCCAGCAGCTTATATCTAGCGATGCACGAGCAGTACTTC
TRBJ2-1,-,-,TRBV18,CASSAGSRNEQFF,TGTGCCAGCTCGGCGGGGAGCCGGAATGAGCAGTTCTTC
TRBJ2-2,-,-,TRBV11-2,CASSLDLRAGELFF,TGTGCCAGCAGCTTAGATCTACGGGCCGGGGAGCTGTTTTTT
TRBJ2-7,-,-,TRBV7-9,CASSPRGSSSYEQYF,TGTGCCAGCAGCCCCAGGGGATCAAGCTCCTACGAGCAGTACTTC
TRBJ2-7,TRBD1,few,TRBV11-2,CASSRDRGGFEQYF,TGTGCCAGCAGTAGGGACAGGGGCGGTTTCGAGCAGTACTTC
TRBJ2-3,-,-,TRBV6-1,CASSNEGWTDTQYF,TGTGCCAGCAGCAACGAGGGTTGGACAGATACGCAGTATTTT
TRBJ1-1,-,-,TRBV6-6,CASSYLNTNTEAFF,TGTGCCAGCAGTTACTTGAACACGAACACTGAAGCTTTCTTT
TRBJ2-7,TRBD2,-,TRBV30,CAWTSGTYEQYF,TGTGCCTGGACTAGCGGGACCTACGAGCAGTACTTC
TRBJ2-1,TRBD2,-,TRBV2,CASSPPGLARKDEQFF,TGTGCCAGCAGTCCTCCGGGACTAGCGAGAAAGGATGAGCAGTTCTTC
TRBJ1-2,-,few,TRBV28,CASSPAGTYGYTF,TGTGCCAGCAGTCCCGCGGGGACCTATGGCTACACCTTC
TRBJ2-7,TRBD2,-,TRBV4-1,CASSSVSGRYYEQYF,TGCGCCAGCAGCTCGGTTAGCGGGAGGTACTACGAGCAGTACTTC
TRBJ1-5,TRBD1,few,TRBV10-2,CASSRTGGDMSNQPQHF,TGCGCCAGCAGCCGGACAGGGGGCGATATGAGCAATCAGCCCCAGCATTTT
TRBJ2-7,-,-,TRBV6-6,CASGDASASYEQYF,TGTGCCAGCGGGGACGCTAGCGCGTCCTACGAGCAGTACTTC
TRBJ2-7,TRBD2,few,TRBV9,CASSRGGTSGTYEQYF,TGTGCCAGCAGCCGGGGGGGGACTAGCGGAACTTACGAGCAGTACTTC
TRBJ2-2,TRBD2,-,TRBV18,CASSPTGLAGGGVAGELFF,TGTGCCAGCTCCCCTACCGGACTAGCGGGAGGTGGTGTTGCCGGGGAGCTGTTTTTT
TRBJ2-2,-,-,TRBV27,CASSPRARTNTGELFF,TGTGCCAGCAGTCCGAGGGCCCGAACGAACACCGGGGAGCTGTTTTTT
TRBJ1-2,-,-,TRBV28,CASSLVPSNYGYTF,TGTGCCAGCAGTTTAGTTCCCAGTAACTATGGCTACACCTTC
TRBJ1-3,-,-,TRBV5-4,CASSLGRDTSGNTIYF,TGTGCCAGCAGCTTGGGCCGGGACACTTCTGGAAACACCATATATTTT
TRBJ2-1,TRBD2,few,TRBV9,CASSVGTSGRAGQFF,TGTGCCAGCAGCGTAGGGACTAGCGGGAGGGCAGGGCAGTTCTTC
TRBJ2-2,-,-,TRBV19,CASRIWAENTGELFF,TGTGCCTCACGAATTTGGGCAGAGAACACCGGGGAGCTGTTTTTT
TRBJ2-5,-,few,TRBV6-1,CASSDRGSVTQYF,TGTGCCAGCAGTGACCGGGGTTCTGTCACCCAGTACTTC
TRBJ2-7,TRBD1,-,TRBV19,CASSTHRDSEQYF,TGTGCCAGTAGCACCCATAGGGACAGCGAGCAGTACTTC
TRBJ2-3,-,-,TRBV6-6,CASRSSEKGNTQYF,TGTGCCAGCAGATCTAGCGAGAAGGGGAATACGCAGTATTTT
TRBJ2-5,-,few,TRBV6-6,CASSSRETQYF,TGTGCCAGCAGTTCGAGGGAGACCCAGTACTTC
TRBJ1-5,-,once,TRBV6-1,CASSERAGVNQPQHF,TGTGCCAGCAGTGAAAGGGCAGGGGTCAATCAGCCCCAGCATTTT